The 7 T cell receptor beta chains reported below all come from one sample, sequenced in a study of blood T cells in healthy people across ages. A second PCR, run for roughly 7 to 12 cycles, used a sample-barcoded 5' primer plus a J-beta primer mix. TCRdb fed the 5' RACE reads into MiXCR, producing one record per CDR3 protein. The data contain just under 900,000 distinct CDR3 sequences, around 28% of them singletons. The sequenced material came from blood. These receptors were obtained from an elderly woman in good health.

At least ten counts were recorded for this clonotype. V gene TRBV4-3 combines with J gene TRBJ2-5; D is undetermined. With 1 base removed from V and 2 bases from J, the gap between germline ends came to 11 bases. Germline V CDR1 and CDR2: LGHNA, YSLEER. There are 15 residues in the CDR3. The CDR3 spells CASSQGRRTQETQYF. CDR3 in DNA: TGCGCCAGCAGCCAAGGTCGCCGAACACAAGAGACCCAGTACTTC.

This clonotype turned up a few times. The chain joins TRBV11-2 to TRBJ2-3; the D is unclear. This CDR3 region has 13 residues. The V gene lost 10 bases and the J gene lost 6 bases, with 17 bases spanning the gap. From germline, CDR1 is SGHAT and CDR2 FQNNGV. DNA of the CDR3: TGTGCCACCTCTCTTGAGGCAGCGGATACGCAGTATTTT. Translated: CATSLEAADTQYF.

This clonotype was seen more than once but under ten times. Germline and junction disagree at one end, which may indicate a read error. As DNA, the CDR3 is TGTGTCAGCAGTCTCGGCGGCGGGGGGCAGGGCAATGAGCAGTTCTTC. It is translated as CVSSLGGGGQGNEQFF. The rearrangement uses TRBV6-5 and TRBJ2-1; 8 nucleotides line up with TRBD2. The CDR3 sequence is 16 residues long. CDR1 and CDR2 from the germline V gene are MNHEY and SVGAGI.

This clonotype appeared a few times. The J gene is TRBJ2-2, the V gene TRBV7-2; D perhaps matches TRBD1 (5 bases). This CDR3 contains 15 residues. Germline V gene sequence: CDR1 SGHTA, CDR2 FQGNSA. V was trimmed by 2 bases and J by 6 bases, leaving 13 bases between them. CDR3 DNA sequence: TGTGCCAGCAGCTTAAACTCCAGGGCGGCCGGGGAGCTGTTTTTT. Translated: CASSLNSRAAGELFF.

This clonotype was detected ten times or more. The V gene is TRBV7-2, the J gene TRBJ1-5, with 11 bases fitting TRBD1. Germline assignment: CDR1 SGHTA and CDR2 FQGNSA. V trimming: 5 bases; J trimming: 4 bases; junction bases outside the gene matches: 4. The length of the CDR3 is 15 residues. CDR3: CASSPGQGANQPQHF. CDR3 DNA: TGTGCCAGCAGCCCAGGACAGGGGGCAAATCAGCCCCAGCATTTT.

This clonotype was recorded a few times. A much larger clone is a single base away; this may be a read error. This chain joins TRBV20-1 and TRBJ2-1, with 8 bases aligning to TRBD2. V trimming: 2 bases; J trimming: 1 base; junction bases outside the gene matches: 13. The CDR3 is 18 residues long. In germline, CDR1 is DFQATT, CDR2 SNEGSKA (reference sequence). The chain's CDR3 is CSARFSRGAGVSYNEQFF. The CDR3 region has the DNA TGCAGTGCTAGATTCTCACGCGGAGCGGGGGTGTCCTACAATGAGCAGTTCTTC.

In its sample, this clonotype was seen many times. The rearrangement links TRBV4-3 to TRBJ2-2; TRBD1 might be the D (5 bases). The CDR3 contains 16 residues. The V gene's germline CDR1 is LGHNA and CDR2 YSLEER. Trimming cost V 0 bases and J 3 bases, with 11 bases left between them. The chain's CDR3 is CASSQEVRADTGELFF. The CDR3 nucleotides read TGCGCCAGCAGCCAAGAGGTCAGGGCGGACACCGGGGAGCTGTTTTTT.